This TCR beta chain is drawn from a study of T cell responses to AZD1222 COVID-19 vaccine. Study outcomes and limitations: The CD4 TCRs associated with vaccination extended across spike and predominated at 160-218 and 743-854. At baseline, seropositivity was found in only a handful of AZD1222 recipients. Repertoire collection took place solely once the T cell response had peaked. Unmutated variant regions are reportedly the target of nearly half of TCRs that are spike-specific.

The CDR3 covers 15 residues. V gave up 7 bases and J gave up 0 bases; unmatched junction bases: 5. Germline values: CDR1 SNHLY, CDR2 FYNNEI. A note on this clone: Antigen specificity is unknown.

TCRdb's copy holds only in-frame clones and misses some; the assay was immunoSEQ multiplex PCR. Among around 170,000 clones listed, 90% were seen once. V is TRBV2 and J is TRBJ1-2, with TRBD1 identical over 10 bases. The material sequenced was peripheral blood, taken on day 0 of AZD1222 vaccination. This TCR was recovered from an adult in good health. The CDR3 region is CASIPGQGANYGYTF. CDR3 coding DNA: TGTGCCAGCATACCCGGACAGGGGGCTAACTATGGCTACACCTTC.